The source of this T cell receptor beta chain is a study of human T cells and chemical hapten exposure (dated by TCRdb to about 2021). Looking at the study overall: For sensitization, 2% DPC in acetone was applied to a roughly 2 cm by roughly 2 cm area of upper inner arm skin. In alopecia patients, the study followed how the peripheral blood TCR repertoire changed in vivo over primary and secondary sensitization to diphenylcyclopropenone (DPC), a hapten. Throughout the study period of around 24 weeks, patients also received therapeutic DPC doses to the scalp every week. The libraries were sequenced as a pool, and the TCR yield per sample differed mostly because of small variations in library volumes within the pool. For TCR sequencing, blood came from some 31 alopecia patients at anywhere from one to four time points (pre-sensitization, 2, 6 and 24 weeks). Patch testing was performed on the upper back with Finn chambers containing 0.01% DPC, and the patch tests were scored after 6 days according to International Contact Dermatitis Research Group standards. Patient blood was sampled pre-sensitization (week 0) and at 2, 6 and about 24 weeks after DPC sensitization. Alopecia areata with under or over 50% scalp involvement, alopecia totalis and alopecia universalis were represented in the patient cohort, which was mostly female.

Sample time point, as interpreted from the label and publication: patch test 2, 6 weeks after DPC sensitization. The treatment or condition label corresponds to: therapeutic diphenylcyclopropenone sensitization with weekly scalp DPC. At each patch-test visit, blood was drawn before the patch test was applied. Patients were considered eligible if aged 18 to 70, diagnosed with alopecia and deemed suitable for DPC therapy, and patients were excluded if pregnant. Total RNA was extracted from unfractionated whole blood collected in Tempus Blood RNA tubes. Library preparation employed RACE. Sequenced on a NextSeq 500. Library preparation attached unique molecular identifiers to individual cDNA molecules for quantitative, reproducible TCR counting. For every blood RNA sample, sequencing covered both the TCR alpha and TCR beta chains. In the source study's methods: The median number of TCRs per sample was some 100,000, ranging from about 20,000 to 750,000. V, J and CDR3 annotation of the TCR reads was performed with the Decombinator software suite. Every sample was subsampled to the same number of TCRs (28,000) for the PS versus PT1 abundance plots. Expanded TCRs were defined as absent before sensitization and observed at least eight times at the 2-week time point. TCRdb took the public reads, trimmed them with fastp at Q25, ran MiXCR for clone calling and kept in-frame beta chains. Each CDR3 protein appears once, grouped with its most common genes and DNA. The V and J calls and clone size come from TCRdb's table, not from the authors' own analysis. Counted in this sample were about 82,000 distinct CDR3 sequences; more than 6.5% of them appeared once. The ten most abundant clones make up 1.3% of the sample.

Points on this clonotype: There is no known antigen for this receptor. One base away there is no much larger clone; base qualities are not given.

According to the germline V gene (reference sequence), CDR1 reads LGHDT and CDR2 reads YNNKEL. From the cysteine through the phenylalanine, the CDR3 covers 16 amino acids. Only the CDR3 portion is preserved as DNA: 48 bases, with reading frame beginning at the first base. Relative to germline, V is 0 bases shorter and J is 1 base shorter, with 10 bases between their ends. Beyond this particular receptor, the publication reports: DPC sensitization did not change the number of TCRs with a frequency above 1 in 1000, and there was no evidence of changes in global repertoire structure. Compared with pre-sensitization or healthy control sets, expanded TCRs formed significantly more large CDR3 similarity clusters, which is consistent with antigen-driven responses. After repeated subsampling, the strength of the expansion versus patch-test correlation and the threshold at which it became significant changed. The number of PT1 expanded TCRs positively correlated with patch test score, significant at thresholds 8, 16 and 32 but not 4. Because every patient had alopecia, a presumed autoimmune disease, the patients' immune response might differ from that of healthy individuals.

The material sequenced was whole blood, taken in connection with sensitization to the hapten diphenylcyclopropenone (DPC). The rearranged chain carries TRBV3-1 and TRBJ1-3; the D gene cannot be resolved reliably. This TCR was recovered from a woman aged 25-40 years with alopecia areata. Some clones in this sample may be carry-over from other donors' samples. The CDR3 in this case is CASSQDTVPSGNTIYF. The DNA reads TGTGCCAGCAGCCAAGATACGGTTCCGTCTGGAAACACCATATATTTT. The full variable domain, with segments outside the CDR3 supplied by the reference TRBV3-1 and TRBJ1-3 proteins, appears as DTAVSQTPKYLVTQMGNDKSIKCEQNLGHDTMYWYKQDSKKFLKIMFSYNNKELIINETVPNRFSPKSPDKAHLNLHINSLELGDSAVYFCASSQDTVPSGNTIYFGEGSWLTVV.